This T cell receptor beta chain was recorded in a study of beta chain features in type 1 diabetes. The study's findings and limits: The study found moderately but significantly shorter TCRB CDR3s in all four CD4+ subsets of Type 1 diabetes patients. Still unanswered here is whether HLA type influences TCRB rearrangement. The VDJ junctions of type 1 diabetes patients carried fewer insertions and more deletions.

A single heparinised blood sample, averaging approximately 100 mL, was obtained per donor. This clone has more than one count but fewer than ten. Its specificity is not known. The isolated RNA, all of it, was reverse transcribed, so expressed TCRB transcripts were what got sequenced. Method: immunoSEQ multiplex PCR; TCRdb's copy keeps in-frame clones and lacks some. The repertoire holds around 46,000 clones, 35% to 55% seen once, with 0.1% to 0.15% in the top ten. Trimming at V came to 5 bases and at J to 4 bases, leaving 13 bases not matched to a gene. The germline CDR1 and CDR2 sequences are LNHDA and SQIVND (reference sequence). The CDR3 totals 16 residues.

V usage is TRBV19 and J usage is TRBJ1-1; 7 bases line up with TRBD1. The sequence was collected from a man aged 25 to 40 with type 1 diabetes. The source material was stem cell memory CD4+ T cells from blood. The CDR3 loop reads CASSARQGGGGTEAFF. The CDR3 DNA is TGTGCCAGTAGTGCACGACAGGGAGGAGGTGGCACTGAAGCTTTCTTT.